These 5 T cell receptor beta chains share one sample of origin, sequenced in a study of cytomegalovirus exposure and HLA in healthy donors. In the PCR, 60 Vbeta and 13 Jbeta primers were used. Profiling relied on immunoSEQ multiplex PCR, and the TCRdb table lists in-frame clones only, not all of them. This sample has about 89,000 clones, with under 85% found just once. The source material was PBMCs. These receptor sequences come from a male donor in good health and CMV-seronegative.

This sequence joins TRBV7-6 and TRBJ1-4; D is unclear. Germline V gene data show CDR1 as SGHVS and CDR2 as FNYEAQ. Trimming cost V 2 bases and J 3 bases, with 13 bases left between them. This CDR3 comprises 16 residues. CDR3 sequence (DNA): TGTGCCAGCAGCTTATTTCAGCAGGCCGCTAATGAAAAACTGTTTTTT. Residues: CASSLFQQAANEKLFF.

This clone was seen a single time. This chain connects TRBV7-2 to TRBJ2-3; tentatively, D is TRBD2 (6 bases). V was cut by 1 base and J by 4 bases, with 9 bases left in between. Germline loops: CDR1 SGHTA, CDR2 FQGNSA. This CDR3 has 14 residues. CDR3 region: CASSLGGRSDTQYF. CDR3 coding DNA: TGTGCCAGCAGCTTAGGTGGGAGGTCAGATACGCAGTATTTT. The full variable domain, rest sourced from reference TRBV7-2 and TRBJ2-3, is GAGVSQSPSNKVTEKGKDVELRCDPISGHTALYWYRQSLGQGLEFLIYFQGNSAPDKSGLPSDRFSAERTGGSVSTLTIQRTQQEDSAVYLCASSLGGRSDTQYFGPGTRLTVL.

This rearrangement joins TRBV4-1 to TRBJ1-6; 7 nucleotides match TRBD1. This CDR3 is built from 18 residues. Germline values: CDR1 MGHRA, CDR2 YSYEKL. Trimming removed 5 bases from V and 0 bases from J; junction bases left unmatched: 10. CDR3: CASSESDRQSSYNSPLHF. The CDR3 DNA reads TGCGCCAGCAGCGAATCGGACAGGCAAAGCTCCTATAATTCACCCCTCCACTTT.

The V gene is TRBV28, the J gene TRBJ1-2, with unresolved D. Germline CDR1 and CDR2: MDHEN and SYDVKM. The CDR3 runs to 13 residues. Trimming removed 5 bases from V and 5 bases from J, with 12 bases in between. In DNA form, the CDR3 reads TGTGCCAGCAGTCCCGACGGGAATTATGGCTACACCTTC. It translates to CASSPDGNYGYTF.

There are a few counts of this clone. The gene calls are TRBV5-6 and TRBJ1-6; TRBD1 matches at 9 bases. With V trimmed by 6 bases and J by 9 bases, 4 bases remained unmatched. Looked up from germline, CDR1 is SGHDT and CDR2 is YYEEEE. The CDR3 is 13 residues long. The CDR3 DNA reads TGTGCCAGCATGGGACAGGGTGCTTCACCCCTCCACTTT. It is translated as CASMGQGASPLHF.